This T cell receptor beta chain was retrieved from a study of T cell changes during pregnancy in multiple sclerosis. Repertoires were generated with immunoSEQ multiplex PCR, while TCRdb's copy carries only in-frame clones and drops some. The table shows about 76,000 clones, with roughly 92% occurring only once. With V trimmed by 3 bases and J by 1 base, 4 bases remained unmatched. CDR3 length equals 15 residues. From germline, CDR1 is SGHDN and CDR2 FVKESK. This clonotype was obtained from a female donor in good health, enrolled as a control in a pregnancy study. Sequences were derived from peripheral blood, sampled after pregnancy. J is TRBJ2-5 and V is TRBV14; 8 nucleotides agree with TRBD2. The CDR3 loop reads CASSHQTSVQETQYF. The CDR3 DNA follows: TGTGCCAGCAGCCACCAGACTAGCGTCCAAGAGACCCAGTACTTC.